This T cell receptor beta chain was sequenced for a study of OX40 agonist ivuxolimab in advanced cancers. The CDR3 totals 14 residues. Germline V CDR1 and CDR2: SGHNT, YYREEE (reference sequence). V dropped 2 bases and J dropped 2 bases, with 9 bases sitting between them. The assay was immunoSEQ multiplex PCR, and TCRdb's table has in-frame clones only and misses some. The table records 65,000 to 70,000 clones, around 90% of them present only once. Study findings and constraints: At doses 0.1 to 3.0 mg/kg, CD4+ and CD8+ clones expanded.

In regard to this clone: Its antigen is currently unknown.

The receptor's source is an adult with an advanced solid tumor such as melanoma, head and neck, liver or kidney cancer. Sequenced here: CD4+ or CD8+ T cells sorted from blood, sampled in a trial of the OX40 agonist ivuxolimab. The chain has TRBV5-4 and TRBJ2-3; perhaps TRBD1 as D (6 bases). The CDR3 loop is CASSLQGNTDTQYF. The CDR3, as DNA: TGTGCCAGCAGCTTACAGGGAAACACAGATACGCAGTATTTT.